This T cell receptor beta chain was sequenced in a study of blood T cell repertoires in COVID-19. Across the whole study: The study drew acute and convalescent COVID-19 samples from the United States, Italy and Spain. T cells, B-cell-depleted T cells, or PBMCs provided the cDNA or gDNA that served as material.

Under the authors' procedure: Amplification with reference gene primers provided the estimates of nucleated cell counts. Generated by immunoSEQ multiplex PCR, the TCRdb table keeps only in-frame clones and is missing some. V and J calls and clone size are those listed in that table; D and trimming were worked out from the DNA. Found here are 41,000 or so clones, about 85% of them singletons; the top ten hold roughly 4.3%. Trimming removed 5 bases at V and 3 bases at J, with 8 bases between. The V gene's germline CDR1 is KGHSH and CDR2 LQKENI. The CDR3 extends over 12 amino acids. This chain joins TRBV18 and TRBJ2-7, with D tentatively TRBD1 (5 bases). Sequenced material: peripheral blood. The origin of this receptor is a man aged 55 to 69 with acute or convalescent COVID-19. In DNA form, the CDR3 reads TGTGCCAGCTCATCCCAGGGCTACGAGCAGTACTTC. Protein sequence: CASSSQGYEQYF.